These 12 T cell receptor beta chains originate from one sample sequenced in a study of blood T cell repertoires in COVID-19. Repertoires were generated with immunoSEQ multiplex PCR, while TCRdb's copy carries only in-frame clones and drops some. The sample holds 100,000 to 150,000 clones; about 74% are singletons and the top ten take roughly 5.5%. Source material: peripheral blood. All receptors derive from a man aged 55 to 70 with acute or convalescent COVID-19.

This clone was observed once. Other nucleotide sequences in the sample specify the same CDR3. The chain uses TRBV15 and TRBJ1-2, with TRBD1 as a possible D gene (6 bases). The V end lost 1 base, the J end lost 6 bases, and 9 bases lay between the germline ends. The CDR3 is 13 amino acids. The germline gives CDR1 LNHNV, CDR2 YYDKDF (reference sequence). The CDR3 spells CATSRAQGHGYTF. In DNA, the CDR3 is TGTGCCACCAGCAGAGCACAGGGACATGGCTACACCTTC.

The gene calls are TRBV28 and TRBJ2-5; TRBD1 matches 7 bases. CDR3 length equals 15 residues. The germline gives CDR1 MDHEN, CDR2 SYDVKM. Trimming removed 6 bases from V and 4 bases from J; junction bases left unmatched: 11. The CDR3 sequence is CASSLRQGYRETQYF. As DNA, the CDR3 is TGTGCCAGCAGCCTGAGACAGGGCTACCGAGAGACCCAGTACTTC.

This chain links TRBV7-9 with TRBJ2-7; TRBD2 might be the D (5 bases). The germline gives CDR1 SEHNR, CDR2 FQNEAQ (reference sequence). The ends were cut back, 4 bases at V and 3 bases at J, with 16 bases in the middle. The CDR3 has 15 residues. CDR3 residues: CASSSEARPYYEQYF. The DNA of the CDR3 is TGTGCCAGCAGCTCGGAGGCTCGTCCGTACTACGAGCAGTACTTC.

The chain links TRBV9 to TRBJ1-2; weak D call: TRBD1 (6 bases). The V end was cut by 2 bases, the J end by 4 bases, with 12 bases between. CDR3 length: 14 amino acids. In germline, CDR1 is SGDLS, CDR2 YYNGEE. The CDR3 region has the DNA TGTGCCAGCAGCGTCATGGACAGATCCTATGGCTACACCTTC. This encodes CASSVMDRSYGYTF.

This chain connects TRBV19 to TRBJ1-4; 7 bases are shared with TRBD1. Germline V lookup: CDR1 LNHDA, CDR2 SQIVND (reference sequence). With 5 bases clipped from V and 8 bases from J, the junction kept 5 bases outside the gene matches. There are 13 residues in the CDR3. In DNA, the CDR3 is TGTGCCAGTAGTGTAGGGGGCGAGGAAAAACTGTTTTTT. It is translated as CASSVGGEEKLFF.

CDR3 in amino acids: CSVEPSDRSHTF. The CDR3 nucleotides are TGCAGCGTTGAACCCTCCGACAGGAGCCACACCTTC. This chain connects TRBV29-1 to TRBJ1-2, with D tentatively TRBD1 (6 bases). Germline V gene lookup returns CDR1 SQVTM and CDR2 ANQGSEA. This CDR3 comprises 12 residues. V dropped 2 bases and J dropped 12 bases, with 16 bases sitting between them.

This sequence joins TRBV24-1 and TRBJ1-2; the D is unclear. The CDR3 length is 12 residues. CDR1 and CDR2 from the germline V gene are KGHDR and SFDVKD. V lost 4 bases and J 5 bases, leaving 7 bases between the germline ends. Here the CDR3 reads CATSESRYGYTF. The CDR3 DNA follows: TGTGCCACCAGTGAGTCGAGGTATGGCTACACCTTC.

This clone occurred once. The chain carries TRBV10-3 and TRBJ1-5, with a tentative D call TRBD1 (6 bases). Germline lookup yields CDR1 ENHRY and CDR2 SYGVKD. V lost 3 bases and J lost 0, with 12 bases in between. The CDR3 length is 16 residues. The CDR3 DNA is TGTGCCATCAGTGACTACGTGACAGGTAGCAATCAGCCCCAGCATTTT. This encodes CAISDYVTGSNQPQHF.

This clone was observed a single time. This chain joins TRBV19 and TRBJ1-2, with D possibly matching TRBD1 (5 bases). Germline V gene data show CDR1 as LNHDA and CDR2 as SQIVND (reference sequence). V was pared by 8 bases and J by 4 bases, with 32 bases between. The CDR3 is made up of 19 amino acids. CDR3 in amino acids: CASSASVRQTGAVAYGYTF. CDR3 sequence (DNA): TGTGCCAGTTCGGCCTCCGTTAGACAGACCGGCGCAGTGGCCTATGGCTACACCTTC.

This clone was observed a few times. CDR3: CASSQEASGPYEQYF. DNA of the CDR3: TGTGCCAGCAGCCAAGAGGCTAGCGGACCCTACGAGCAGTACTTC. The chain is built from TRBV4-2 and TRBJ2-7; 7 bases line up with TRBD2. CDR1 LGHNA and CDR2 YNFKEQ come from the germline V gene. V was pared by 0 bases and J by 2 bases, with 4 bases of the junction left unmatched. The CDR3 covers 15 residues.

There are a few counts of this clone. The chain is built from TRBV4-2 and TRBJ2-2, with 12 bases matching TRBD2. This CDR3 is built from 20 residues. J lost 7 bases, V lost 0 bases, and 15 bases had no gene match. CDR1 is LGHNA and CDR2 is YNFKEQ in the germline V gene. The CDR3 DNA is TGTGCCAGCAGCCAAGAAGCGCCTAGCGGGGGGGCAATAGGACGCGGGGAGCTGTTTTTT. Its translation is CASSQEAPSGGAIGRGELFF.

This rearrangement joins TRBV3-1 (or the pseudogene TRBV3-2) to TRBJ1-2; 7 bases are a match to TRBD1. The CDR3 covers 17 residues. Germline values: CDR1 LGHDT, CDR2 YNNKEL (reference sequence). V lost 2 bases to trimming and J lost 5 bases; unmatched junction nucleotides: 14. CDR3 loop: CASSQNLRRGRGYGYTF. CDR3 nucleotides: TGTGCCAGCAGCCAAAATCTAAGGAGGGGGCGAGGGTATGGCTACACCTTC.